The present T cell receptor (beta chain) was sequenced within a study of CXCR3-negative and CXCR3-positive naive CD8 T cells. Study findings and constraints: Similar TRBV-TRBJ gene usage was seen in naive CXCR3-negative and CXCR3-positive cells, but not in memory cells. Post-cryopreservation CXCR3 expression was partly diminished, and the bulk of assays employed fresh PBMCs. Comparably high diversity was seen in both naive subsets, and much lower diversity in memory CD8+ cells.

At 300,000 to 350,000 cells each, triplicate sorts were carried out for each CD8+ T cell subset. The CDR3 totals 15 residues. Germline V gives CDR1 DFQATT, CDR2 SNEGSKA (reference sequence). A remark on this clonotype: Its antigen remains unidentified.

The study made its TRB cDNA libraries by 5' RACE, adding UMI labels. TCRdb reanalyzed the 5' RACE reads, giving one entry per CDR3 protein sequence and no DNA. The specimen's table records tens of thousands of distinct CDR3 sequences. Sample: memory CD8+ T cells from blood. The gene calls are TRBV20-1 and TRBJ2-2; TCRdb's D call of TRBD2 is untestable without DNA. This sequence originates from a human donor in good health. Some clones in this sample may be carry-over from other donors' samples. The CDR3 reads CSARREGRDTGELFF.